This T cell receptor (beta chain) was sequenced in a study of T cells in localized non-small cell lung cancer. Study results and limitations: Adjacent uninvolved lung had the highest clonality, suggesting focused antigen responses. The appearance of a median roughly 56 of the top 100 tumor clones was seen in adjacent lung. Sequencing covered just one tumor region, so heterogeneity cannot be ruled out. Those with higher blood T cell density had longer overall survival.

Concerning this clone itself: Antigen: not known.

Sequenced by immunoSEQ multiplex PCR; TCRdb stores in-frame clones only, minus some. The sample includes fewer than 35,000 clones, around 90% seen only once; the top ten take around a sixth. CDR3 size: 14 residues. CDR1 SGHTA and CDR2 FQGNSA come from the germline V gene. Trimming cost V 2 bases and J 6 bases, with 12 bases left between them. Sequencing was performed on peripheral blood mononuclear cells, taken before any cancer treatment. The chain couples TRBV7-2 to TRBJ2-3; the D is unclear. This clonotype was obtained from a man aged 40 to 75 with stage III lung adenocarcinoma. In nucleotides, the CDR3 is TGTGCCAGCAGCTTAAAGTCCTCCGTGGATACGCAGTATTTT. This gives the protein CASSLKSSVDTQYF.